A selection of T cell receptor beta chains follows, all from one sample in a study of blood T cell repertoires in COVID-19. Sequencing was performed with immunoSEQ multiplex PCR; in TCRdb, only in-frame clones are kept and a portion is missing. The sample shows about 200,000 clones, around 75% of them seen only once. Material: peripheral blood. These receptors were taken from a woman in her thirties or forties with COVID-19, enrolled during active disease. Each CDR3 is given without its conserved first and last residue. Fields, in order: CDR3 length, V gene, clone size, J gene, CDR3 protein. Clone size is shown for a subset of rows, as once, few, many or a class of expanded clone.

13	TRBV3-1/TRBV3-2	.	TRBJ1-3	ASSPRDISGNTIY
12	TRBV11-2	.	TRBJ2-5	ASSSRTGEETQY
13	TRBV5-1	.	TRBJ1-2	ASSLGTARDYGYT
13	TRBV5-4	.	TRBJ1-2	ASSSSGGFGYGYT
13	TRBV3-1/TRBV3-2	few	TRBJ1-3	ASSQVTGIGNTIY
12	TRBV11-1	.	TRBJ2-3	ASSLERSVDTQY
14	TRBV18	many	TRBJ1-1	ASSPQKTGPLTEAF
10	TRBV29-1	.	TRBJ1-1	SGGHMNTEAF
13	TRBV5-1	many	TRBJ2-1	ASSLDYQSHNEQF
11	TRBV12-3/TRBV12-4	.	TRBJ2-5	ASSSDFQETQY
12	TRBV10-3	.	TRBJ2-2	AISFRGRAGELF
13	TRBV30	.	TRBJ1-1	AWSFLGQSNTEAF
14	TRBV30	once	TRBJ2-2	AWSILAGANTGELF
16	TRBV18	.	TRBJ2-1	ASSPAGPLAGGPVEQF
15	TRBV5-1	.	TRBJ2-1	ASSLLPGTGGNDEQF
14	TRBV24-1	.	TRBJ2-1	ATSDHTAGVYNEQF
14	TRBV6-5	.	TRBJ2-3	ASSYTSGTSGGERY
13	TRBV7-8	once	TRBJ1-6	ASSFETGYNSPLH
12	TRBV6-6	.	TRBJ2-2	ASSPGTGAGELF
12	TRBV3-1/TRBV3-2	.	TRBJ2-7	ASSLSAGSYEQY
11	TRBV5-1	.	TRBJ2-7	ASSWDRQYEQY
16	TRBV9	.	TRBJ2-1	ASSVRDRGSGAYNEQF
13	TRBV7-6	.	TRBJ2-1	ASSLGQSIYNEQF
15	TRBV21-1	few	TRBJ2-1	ASSNLGGLSSYNEQF
13	TRBV5-6	.	TRBJ1-2	ASRPRQGAYYGYT
13	TRBV18	.	TRBJ2-7	ASSPGTSGSYEQY
14	TRBV18	few	TRBJ2-2	ASPRTQGRNTGELF
11	TRBV25-1	.	TRBJ1-6	ASKNTESSPLH
11	TRBV29-1	.	TRBJ2-7	SVRTSLSYEQY
13	TRBV5-1	.	TRBJ2-7	ASSLAGTDSYEQY
13	TRBV28	.	TRBJ1-4	ASSSGTATNEKLF
9	TRBV14	.	TRBJ1-3	ASNRGSTIY
13	TRBV19	.	TRBJ1-2	ASSKGTGVDYGYT
12	TRBV2	.	TRBJ2-5	ASSPGLAEETQY
15	TRBV5-8	once	TRBJ1-5	ASSLERTGASNQPQH
13	TRBV7-2	.	TRBJ2-1	ASSLALRGGNEQF
18	TRBV2	.	TRBJ1-2	ASSEAQIRQGHHKAYGYT
12	TRBV11-2	.	TRBJ2-3	ASSRDPRGYTQY
13	TRBV5-1	.	TRBJ2-1	ASSETSGAYNEQF
13	TRBV19	.	TRBJ2-1	ASTMTEAGARGRF
12	TRBV5-1	.	TRBJ1-4	ASSLGQGNEKLF
14	TRBV10-3	.	TRBJ2-3	AIRGTGGASTDTQY
12	TRBV25-1	.	TRBJ1-5	ASRETGGTQPQH
11	TRBV6-5	.	TRBJ1-5	ASSLLSNQPQH
10	TRBV29-1	.	TRBJ2-7	SAGRRDYEQY
14	TRBV7-8	.	TRBJ1-1	ASSLVGDGGFSEAF
13	TRBV7-2	.	TRBJ1-4	ASSSTRGLGEKLF
14	TRBV9	.	TRBJ2-1	ASSVDGLSSYNEQF